Listed here are 17 T cell receptor beta chains from one sample, sequenced in a study of blood T cell repertoires in COVID-19. Here immunoSEQ multiplex PCR was the method, and the copy in TCRdb shows in-frame clones only, minus some. This table holds just over 300,000 clones, 87% found once. The sample consisted of PBMCs or T cells enriched from blood (not recorded which). The source is a woman between 18 and 29 years old who had recovered from COVID-19.

This chain joins TRBV7-8 and TRBJ2-1; TRBD1 aligns across 10 bases. V lost 8 bases to trimming and J lost 2 bases; unmatched junction nucleotides: 6. The CDR3 contains 15 residues. Germline CDR1 reads SGHVS; CDR2 reads FQNEAQ. The CDR3 nucleotides read TGTGCCAGCCATGCCGGGACAGGGGCCTACAATGAGCAGTTCTTC. This gives the protein CASHAGTGAYNEQFF.

This clone was recorded only once. The gene calls are TRBV18 and TRBJ2-3, with D possibly being TRBD2 (7 bases). The CDR3 consists of 17 residues. Germline V gene lookup returns CDR1 KGHSH and CDR2 LQKENI. V was pared by 3 bases and J by 2 bases, with 18 bases between. CDR3 coding DNA: TGTGCCAGCTCACCGAGACTCGGCGGGGGACACACAGATACGCAGTATTTT. Translated, it gives CASSPRLGGGHTDTQYF.

This chain links TRBV19 with TRBJ1-5, with D possibly being TRBD1 (5 bases). Germline CDR1 and CDR2: LNHDA and SQIVND (reference sequence). The CDR3 extends over 12 amino acids. V was trimmed by 8 bases and J by 6 bases, leaving 11 bases between them. The CDR3 sequence is CASGSGFQPQHF. As DNA, the CDR3 is TGTGCCAGTGGATCAGGGTTTCAGCCCCAGCATTTT. The whole variable domain, remainder taken from reference TRBV19 and TRBJ1-5, is DGGITQSPKYLFRKEGQNVTLSCEQNLNHDAMYWYRQDPGQGLRLIYYSQIVNDFQKGDIAEGYSVSREKKESFPLTVTSAQKNPTAFYLCASGSGFQPQHFGDGTRLSIL.

This chain links TRBV6-2 or TRBV6-3 with TRBJ1-2; tentative D call: TRBD1 (5 bases). Germline V gene data show CDR1 as MNHEY and CDR2 as SVGEGT. Trimming stripped 4 bases from V and 7 bases from J, with 10 bases between. This CDR3 spans 12 amino acids. The chain's CDR3 is CASSLDGGGYTF. CDR3 in DNA: TGTGCCAGCAGTTTGGACGGGGGTGGCTACACCTTC.

CDR3: CASSIYDQPQHF. The DNA for the CDR3 is TGTGCCAGTAGTATTTATGATCAGCCCCAGCATTTT. The chain couples TRBV19 to TRBJ1-5; D gene uncertain. The V end lost 3 bases, the J end lost 5 bases, and 5 bases lay between the germline ends. From germline, CDR1 is LNHDA and CDR2 SQIVND (reference sequence). This CDR3 is built from 12 residues.

This clone was detected once. The chain has TRBV5-5 and TRBJ1-2, with 7 positions matching TRBD1. V lost 5 bases and J lost 1; bases outside the gene matches: 5. The CDR3 spans 14 residues. Germline V gene lookup returns CDR1 SGHKS and CDR2 YYEKEE (reference sequence). CDR3 sequence reads: CASRLGQYNYGYTF. The CDR3, as DNA: TGTGCCAGCAGACTGGGACAGTATAACTATGGCTACACCTTC.

The sample holds one count of this clone. The rearrangement joins TRBV3-1 (or the pseudogene TRBV3-2) to TRBJ2-1; D is undetermined. V gave up 6 bases and J gave up 1 base, with 13 bases separating them. CDR3 length equals 15 residues. CDR1 is LGHDT and CDR2 is YNNKEL in the germline V gene (reference sequence). CDR3 nucleotide sequence: TGTGCCAGCAGTGAGGCCCCCGGGTCCTACAATGAGCAGTTCTTC. Protein product: CASSEAPGSYNEQFF.

The chain couples TRBV28 to TRBJ1-2; 7 nucleotides line up with TRBD1. CDR3 length: 13 amino acids. V lost 6 bases, J lost 4 bases, and 5 bases stayed unmatched. The germline V gene has CDR1 MDHEN and CDR2 SYDVKM. CDR3 residues: CASREGAVYGYTF. CDR3 in DNA: TGTGCCAGCAGGGAGGGGGCAGTCTATGGCTACACCTTC.

The chain employs TRBV19 and TRBJ2-1; TRBD2 aligns across 14 bases. This CDR3 region has 14 residues. Trimming took 7 bases from V and 10 from J; bases not matched to a gene: 6. The V gene's germline CDR1 is LNHDA and CDR2 SQIVND (reference sequence). The CDR3 is CASTYGLAGGEQFF. DNA of the CDR3: TGTGCCAGTACTTACGGACTAGCGGGGGGCGAGCAGTTCTTC.

V and J are TRBV6-2 or TRBV6-3 and TRBJ1-1; weak D call: TRBD1 (5 bases). V dropped 5 bases and J dropped 0 bases, with 16 bases sitting between them. The CDR3 covers 16 residues. CDR1 is MNHEY and CDR2 is SVGEGT in the germline V gene. The CDR3 region has the DNA TGTGCCAGCAGTCTAAGACAGTCCTCTATGAACACTGAAGCTTTCTTT. This gives the protein CASSLRQSSMNTEAFF.

V gene TRBV7-9 combines with J gene TRBJ2-7; D is perhaps TRBD1 (5 bases). V was shortened by 3 bases and J by 6 bases, with 9 bases between the two germline ends. The germline V gene has CDR1 SEHNR and CDR2 FQNEAQ (reference sequence). CDR3 size: 12 residues. The CDR3 spells CASSLGGAEQYF. The DNA for the CDR3 is TGTGCCAGCAGCTTGGGTGGGGCCGAGCAGTACTTC.

The chain is built from TRBV13 and TRBJ2-5, with 10 nucleotides matching TRBD1. V trimming: 5 bases; J trimming: 5 bases; junction bases outside the gene matches: 5. The germline CDR1 and CDR2 sequences are PRHDT and FYEKMQ (reference sequence). This CDR3 comprises 14 residues. CDR3 sequence reads: CASSRQGAAETQYF. The CDR3 coding sequence is TGTGCCAGCAGCAGACAGGGGGCTGCCGAGACCCAGTACTTC.

This chain connects TRBV6-5 to TRBJ1-1; D ambiguous. The germline gives CDR1 MNHEY, CDR2 SVGAGI. Trimming shortened V by 6 bases and J by 4 bases, and 9 bases separated the two germline ends. The CDR3 consists of 12 residues. CDR3 region: CASSAAGTEAFF. CDR3 DNA: TGTGCCAGCAGCGCTGCCGGCACTGAAGCTTTCTTT.

This clone showed up just once. The chain employs TRBV9 and TRBJ1-1; D ambiguous. Deletions cut 1 base from V and 3 bases from J, with 7 bases between. Germline V gives CDR1 SGDLS, CDR2 YYNGEE. The CDR3 spans 13 residues. The CDR3 DNA follows: TGTGCCAGCAGCGTACGGGTAGACACTGAAGCTTTCTTT. Translation gives CASSVRVDTEAFF.

The rearrangement uses TRBV7-2 and TRBJ2-7; D is ambiguous. This CDR3 spans 15 amino acids. V was trimmed by 2 bases and J by 6 bases, leaving 17 bases between them. CDR1 is SGHTA and CDR2 is FQGNSA in the germline V gene. DNA for the CDR3: TGTGCCAGCAGCTTAAATCAGGCCAGGTTTGGCGAGCAGTACTTC. This gives the protein CASSLNQARFGEQYF.

The rearrangement links TRBV28 to TRBJ2-7; maybe TRBD1 (6 bases). The ends were cut back, 6 bases at V and 3 bases at J, with 18 bases in the middle. CDR1 is MDHEN, CDR2 SYDVKM, per germline. CDR3 length: 15 amino acids. The CDR3 DNA reads TGTGCCAGCAGCACGCCGGGACAAGGGGACTACGAGCAGTACTTC. Residues: CASSTPGQGDYEQYF.

The chain employs TRBV12-3 or TRBV12-4 and TRBJ1-1; 7 bases line up with TRBD1. V was clipped by 7 bases and J by 6 bases; unmatched bases: 5. This CDR3 is built from 12 residues. CDR3 sequence: CASKQGVPEAFF. The CDR3 DNA follows: TGTGCCAGCAAGCAGGGGGTCCCTGAAGCTTTCTTT.